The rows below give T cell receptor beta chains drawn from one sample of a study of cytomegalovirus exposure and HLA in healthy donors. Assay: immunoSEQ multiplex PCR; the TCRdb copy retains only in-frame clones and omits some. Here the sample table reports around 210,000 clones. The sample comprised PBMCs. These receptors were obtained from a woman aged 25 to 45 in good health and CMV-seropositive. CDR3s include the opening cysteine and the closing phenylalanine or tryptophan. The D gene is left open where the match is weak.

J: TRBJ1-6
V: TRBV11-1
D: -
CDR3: CASSIPGRGDASPLHF
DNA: TGTGCCAGCAGCATTCCGGGACGGGGGGACGCTTCACCCCTCCACTTT

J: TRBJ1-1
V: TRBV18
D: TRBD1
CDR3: CASSPRTGAANTEAFF
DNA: TGTGCCAGCTCACCCCGGACAGGGGCAGCGAACACTGAAGCTTTCTTT

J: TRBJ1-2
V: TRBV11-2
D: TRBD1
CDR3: CACSAGTGYGYTF
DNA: TGTGCCTGCAGCGCCGGGACAGGCTATGGCTACACCTTC

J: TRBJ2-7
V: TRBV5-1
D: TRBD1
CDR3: CASSLVVFTGGPYSSSYEQYF
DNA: TGCGCCAGCAGCTTGGTAGTTTTTACAGGGGGACCTTATTCTAGCTCCTACGAGCAGTACTTC

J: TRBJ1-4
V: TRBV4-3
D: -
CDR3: CASSQDPGDSNEKLFF
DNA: TGCGCCAGCAGCCAAGATCCAGGAGACAGTAATGAAAAACTGTTTTTT

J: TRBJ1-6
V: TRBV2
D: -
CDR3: CASREPGNSPLHF
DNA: TGTGCCAGCAGGGAACCAGGGAATTCACCCCTCCACTTT

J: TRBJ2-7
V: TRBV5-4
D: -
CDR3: CASSSGYEQYF
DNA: TGTGCCAGCAGCTCAGGATACGAGCAGTACTTC

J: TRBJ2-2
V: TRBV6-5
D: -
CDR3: CASSTWGPVGELFF
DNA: TGTGCCAGCAGTACGTGGGGCCCCGTCGGGGAGCTGTTTTTT

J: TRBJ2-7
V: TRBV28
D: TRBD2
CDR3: CASKRIAGVAYEQYF
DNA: TGTGCCAGCAAGAGGATAGCGGGAGTGGCCTACGAGCAGTACTTC

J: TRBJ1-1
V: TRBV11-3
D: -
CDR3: CASSPQLAGGEAFF
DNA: TGTGCCAGCAGCCCGCAGCTAGCCGGGGGTGAAGCTTTCTTT

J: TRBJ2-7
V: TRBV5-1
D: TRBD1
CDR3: CASSSLDRGGYEQYF
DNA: TGCGCCAGCAGCTCCCTGGACAGGGGAGGGTACGAGCAGTACTTC

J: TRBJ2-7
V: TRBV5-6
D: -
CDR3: CASSTGNEQYF
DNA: TGTGCCAGCAGCACAGGGAACGAGCAGTACTTC

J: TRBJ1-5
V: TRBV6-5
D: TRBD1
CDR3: CASTTGAGQPQHF
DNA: TGTGCCAGCACCACAGGGGCTGGGCAGCCCCAGCATTTT

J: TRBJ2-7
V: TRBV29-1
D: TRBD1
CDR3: CSVAGGTGEFLFYEQYF
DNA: TGCAGCGTTGCCGGAGGGACAGGGGAATTTCTTTTCTACGAGCAGTACTTC

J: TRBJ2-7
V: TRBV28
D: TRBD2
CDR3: CASSSSGTTLHEQYF
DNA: TGTGCCAGCAGCTCTAGCGGGACGACCCTACACGAGCAGTACTTC

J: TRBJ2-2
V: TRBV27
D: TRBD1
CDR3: CASSTDRAGELFF
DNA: TGTGCCAGCAGTACGGACAGGGCCGGGGAGCTGTTTTTT

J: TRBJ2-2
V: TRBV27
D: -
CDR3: CASYRGGGELFF
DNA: TGTGCCAGTTACAGGGGAGGCGGGGAGCTGTTTTTT

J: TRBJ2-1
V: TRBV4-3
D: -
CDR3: CASSQFSGNEQFF
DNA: TGCGCCAGCAGCCAGTTTAGCGGCAATGAGCAGTTCTTC

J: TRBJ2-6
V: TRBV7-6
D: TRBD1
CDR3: CASSLRDRGESGANVLTF
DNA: TGTGCCAGCAGCCTCCGGGACAGGGGAGAGTCTGGGGCCAACGTCCTGACTTTC

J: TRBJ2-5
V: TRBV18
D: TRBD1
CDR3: CASSPGTGGLETQYF
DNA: TGTGCCAGCTCACCCGGGACAGGGGGTTTAGAGACCCAGTACTTC

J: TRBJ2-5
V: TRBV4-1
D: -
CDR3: CASSQVGDGETQYF
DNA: TGCGCCAGCAGCCAAGTCGGGGATGGAGAGACCCAGTACTTC

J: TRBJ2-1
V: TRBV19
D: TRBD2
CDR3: CASSGTRNEQFF
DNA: TGTGCCAGTAGTGGGACTAGAAATGAGCAGTTCTTC

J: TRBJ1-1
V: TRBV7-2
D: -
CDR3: CASSSTGSQVAFF
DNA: TGTGCCAGCAGCTCTACAGGGTCCCAGGTCGCTTTCTTT

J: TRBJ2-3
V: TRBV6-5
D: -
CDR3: CASSFYGADTQYF
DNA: TGTGCCAGCAGTTTTTACGGTGCAGATACGCAGTATTTT

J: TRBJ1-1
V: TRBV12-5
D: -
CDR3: CASGFGFTEAFF
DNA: TGTGCTAGTGGTTTCGGTTTCACTGAAGCTTTCTTT

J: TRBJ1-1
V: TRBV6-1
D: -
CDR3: CASRPSWSGNTEAFF
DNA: TGTGCCAGCAGGCCCTCATGGAGCGGGAACACTGAAGCTTTCTTT

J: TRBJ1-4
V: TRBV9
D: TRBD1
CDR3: CASSGQGNEEKLFF
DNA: TGTGCCAGCAGCGGACAGGGTAATGAAGAAAAACTGTTTTTT

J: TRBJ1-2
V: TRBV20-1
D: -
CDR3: CSASLSYGYTF
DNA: TGCAGTGCTAGTCTCAGCTATGGCTACACCTTC

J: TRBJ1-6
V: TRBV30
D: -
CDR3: CAWRARGVDSPLHF
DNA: TGTGCCTGGAGGGCTCGGGGTGTCGATTCACCCCTCCACTTT

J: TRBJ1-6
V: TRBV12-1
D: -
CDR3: CASSFGGQSLHF
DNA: TGTGCCAGCAGCTTTGGGGGACAGTCCCTCCACTTT

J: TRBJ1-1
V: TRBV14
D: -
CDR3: CASRPGGDLTEAFF
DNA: TGTGCCAGCAGGCCCGGGGGAGATCTCACTGAAGCTTTCTTT

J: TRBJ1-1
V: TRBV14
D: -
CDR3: CASSRQGNTEAFF
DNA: TGTGCCAGCAGCCGCCAGGGGAACACTGAAGCTTTCTTT

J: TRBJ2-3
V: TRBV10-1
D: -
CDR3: CASSKGHLGTDTQYF
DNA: TGCGCCAGCAGCAAGGGACACCTCGGCACAGATACGCAGTATTTT

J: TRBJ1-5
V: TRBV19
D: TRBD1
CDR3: CASTLARTGFWSNQPQHF
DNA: TGTGCCAGTACCCTCGCGCGGACAGGTTTTTGGTCGAATCAGCCCCAGCATTTT

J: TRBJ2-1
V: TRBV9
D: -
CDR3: CASSVGRGSYNEQFF
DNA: TGTGCCAGCAGCGTCGGACGGGGCTCCTACAATGAGCAGTTCTTC

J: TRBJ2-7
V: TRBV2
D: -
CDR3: CASSGEVSYEQYF
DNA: TGTGCCAGCAGTGGCGAAGTCTCCTACGAGCAGTACTTC

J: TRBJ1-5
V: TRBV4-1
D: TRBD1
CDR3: CASSQSPNGQGIGQPQHF
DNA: TGCGCCAGCAGCCAAAGTCCGAACGGACAGGGGATAGGTCAGCCCCAGCATTTT

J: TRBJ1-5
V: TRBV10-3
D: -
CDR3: CAISESISQVGQPQHF
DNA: TGTGCCATCAGTGAGTCGATCAGCCAGGTGGGTCAGCCCCAGCATTTT

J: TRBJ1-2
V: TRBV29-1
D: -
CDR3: CSVESGYGYTF
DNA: TGCAGCGTTGAATCGGGGTATGGCTACACCTTC

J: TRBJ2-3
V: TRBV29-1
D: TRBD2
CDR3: CSALSGTSGTDTQYF
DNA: TGCAGCGCCCTGTCCGGGACTAGCGGGACAGATACGCAGTATTTT

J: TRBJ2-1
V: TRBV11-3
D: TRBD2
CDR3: CASSRGLAGNEQFF
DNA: TGTGCCAGCAGCCGGGGACTAGCGGGGAATGAGCAGTTCTTC

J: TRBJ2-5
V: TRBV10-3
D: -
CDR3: CAIRPDRTGETQYF
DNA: TGTGCCATCAGACCCGACAGGACTGGGGAGACCCAGTACTTC

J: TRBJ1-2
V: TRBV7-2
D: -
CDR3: CASSLDRVGGYTF
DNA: TGTGCCAGCAGCTTAGACAGGGTTGGCGGCTACACCTTC

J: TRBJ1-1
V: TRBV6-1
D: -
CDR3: CASSERTEYTEAFF
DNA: TGTGCCAGCAGTGAGCGGACAGAATACACTGAAGCTTTCTTT

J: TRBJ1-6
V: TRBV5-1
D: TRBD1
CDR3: CASMQGAGNSPLHF
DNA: TGCGCCAGCATGCAGGGGGCAGGGAATTCACCCCTCCACTTT

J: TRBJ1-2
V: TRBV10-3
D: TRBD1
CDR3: CAISDGDRDPNYGYTF
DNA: TGTGCCATCAGTGATGGGGACAGGGACCCTAACTATGGCTACACCTTC

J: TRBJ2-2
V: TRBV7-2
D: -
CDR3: CASSSRPAGNANTGELFF
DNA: TGTGCCAGCAGCTCCAGACCAGCCGGGAACGCGAACACCGGGGAGCTGTTTTTT

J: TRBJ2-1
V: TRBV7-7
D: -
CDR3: CASSPYWDTVINEQFF
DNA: TGTGCCAGCAGCCCCTATTGGGACACCGTCATCAATGAGCAGTTCTTC

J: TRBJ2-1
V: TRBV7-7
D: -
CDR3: CASSSGLTYNEQFF
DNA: TGTGCCAGCAGCTCGGGACTGACCTACAATGAGCAGTTCTTC

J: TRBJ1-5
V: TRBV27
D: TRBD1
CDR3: CASSPTGEGGNQPQHF
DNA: TGTGCCAGCAGTCCAACAGGGGAAGGTGGCAATCAGCCCCAGCATTTT

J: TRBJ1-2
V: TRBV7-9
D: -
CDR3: CASSLARDTNYGYTF
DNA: TGTGCCAGCAGCTTAGCACGGGACACAAACTATGGCTACACCTTC